This T cell receptor (beta chain) was sequenced for a study of shared clonotypes between healthy human individuals. On the study more broadly: Plates per donor: three CD4 naive, three CD4 memory, two CD8 naive, one CD8 memory.

The CDR3 totals 16 residues. V was pared by 3 bases and J by 0 bases, with 12 bases between. Germline values: CDR1 LNHDA, CDR2 SQIVND (reference sequence). Findings and limits, study-wide: Large depth notwithstanding, sorted-subset sequencing proved incomplete by rarefaction. It was only blood that was sampled, and tissue repertoires likely differ.

Points on this clone: Its antigen is currently unknown.

Libraries were prepared by immunoSEQ multiplex PCR; TCRdb keeps only in-frame clonotypes and omits some of them. The sample contains roughly 2.1 million clones, approximately 94% of which appear only once. The naive CD8 population came from CD45RO-negative cells selected for CCR7, without terminally differentiated effector memory CD45RA+ cells. Healthy HIV-negative adults with no recent acute infections or vaccinations were recruited as donors. The TCR comes from a man aged 18 to 29 in good health. Some clones in this sample may be carry-over from other donors' samples. Sequencing was performed on naive CD8+ T cells from PBMCs. V usage is TRBV19 and J usage is TRBJ1-5; D ambiguous. The CDR3 nucleotides are TGTGCCAGTAGTATGTATTCCGAATATAGCAATCAGCCCCAGCATTTT. Amino acids: CASSMYSEYSNQPQHF.